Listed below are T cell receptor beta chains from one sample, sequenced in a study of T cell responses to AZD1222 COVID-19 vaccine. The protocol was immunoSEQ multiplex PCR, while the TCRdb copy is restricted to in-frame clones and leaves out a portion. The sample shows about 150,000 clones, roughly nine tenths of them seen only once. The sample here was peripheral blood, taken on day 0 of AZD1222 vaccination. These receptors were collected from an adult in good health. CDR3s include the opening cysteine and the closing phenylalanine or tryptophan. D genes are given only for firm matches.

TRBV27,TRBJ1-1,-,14,CASSLAQWGTEAFF
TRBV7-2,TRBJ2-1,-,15,CASSLSGAPLNEQFF
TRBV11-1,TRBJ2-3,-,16,CASSLVRVTETDTQYF
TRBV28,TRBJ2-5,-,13,CASSLEGLETQYF
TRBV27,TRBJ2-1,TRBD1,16,CASSSTEGTAYNEQFF
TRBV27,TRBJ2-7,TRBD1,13,CASRATGGAVNNF
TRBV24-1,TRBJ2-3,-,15,CATSDFQGSTDTQYF
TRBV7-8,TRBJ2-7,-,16,CASSLVSGLGAYEQYF
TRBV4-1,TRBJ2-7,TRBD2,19,CASSQAWGLAGDRGYEQYF
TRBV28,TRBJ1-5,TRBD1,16,CASSTTGSYSNQPQHF
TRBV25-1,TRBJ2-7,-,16,CASSPTGGRVNYEQYF
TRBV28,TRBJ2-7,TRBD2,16,CASSPQFSGGIYEQYF
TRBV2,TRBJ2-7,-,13,CAGSRGGSREQYF
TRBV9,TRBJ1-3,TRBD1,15,CASSVEGGAENTIYF
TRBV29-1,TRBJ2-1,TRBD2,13,CSVVSSGRNEQFF
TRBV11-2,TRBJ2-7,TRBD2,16,CASSLWASGDSYEQYF
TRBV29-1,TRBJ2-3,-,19,CSVEGSRRLSGPSTDTQYF
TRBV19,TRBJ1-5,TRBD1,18,CASSTTRQGAGGNQPQHF
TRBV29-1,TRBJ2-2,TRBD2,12,CSVVSGTGELFF
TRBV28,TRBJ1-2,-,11,CASSSVYGYTF
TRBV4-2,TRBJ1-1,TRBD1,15,CASSQGQGMNTEAFF
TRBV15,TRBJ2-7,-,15,CATSRAFQVPYEQYF
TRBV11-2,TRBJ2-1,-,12,CASSLSRNEQFF
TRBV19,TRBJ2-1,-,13,CASSTRLYNEQFF
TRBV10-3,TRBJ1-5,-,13,CAISESISQPQHF
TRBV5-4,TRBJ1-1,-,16,CASSPLSGRGGTEAFF
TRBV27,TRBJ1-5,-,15,CASTPGGESNQPQHF
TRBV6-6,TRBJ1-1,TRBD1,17,CASSLEGTGGWLTEAFF
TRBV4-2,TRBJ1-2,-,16,CASSQEAEGLGYGYTF
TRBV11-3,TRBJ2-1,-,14,CASSFGSSYNEQFF
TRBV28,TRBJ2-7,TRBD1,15,CASSFQFGQAYEQYF
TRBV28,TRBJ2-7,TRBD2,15,CASSPGLAGRYEQYF
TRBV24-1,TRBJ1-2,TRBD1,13,CATSGDRRYGYTF
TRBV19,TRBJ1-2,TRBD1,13,CASSIRDRDGYTF
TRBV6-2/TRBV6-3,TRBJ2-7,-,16,CASSTRQNKGSYEQYF
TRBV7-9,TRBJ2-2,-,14,CASSGTTNTGELFF
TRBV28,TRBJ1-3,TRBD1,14,CASSSQGAGNTIYF
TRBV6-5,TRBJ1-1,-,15,CASSYSRQLNAEAFF
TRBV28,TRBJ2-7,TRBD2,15,CASKGRLAGAYEQYF
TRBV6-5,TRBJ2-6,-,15,CAVGTEDSGANVLTF
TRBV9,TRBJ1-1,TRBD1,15,CASSTQGGMNTEAFF
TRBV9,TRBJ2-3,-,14,CASSPSLGADTQYF
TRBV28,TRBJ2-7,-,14,CASSLGGYPYEQYF
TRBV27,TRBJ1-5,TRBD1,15,CASSRDSVGNQPQHF
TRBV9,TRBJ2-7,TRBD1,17,CASSAGTGPPLGYEQYF
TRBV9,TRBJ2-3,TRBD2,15,CASSPSGRAADTQYF
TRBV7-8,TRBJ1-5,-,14,CASSFGQPNQPQHF
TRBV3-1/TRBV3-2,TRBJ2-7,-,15,CASSQDRISTYEQYF
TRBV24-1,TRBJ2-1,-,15,CATSDRRGWGNEQFF
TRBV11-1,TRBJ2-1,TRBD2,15,CASSLETSGYNEQFF
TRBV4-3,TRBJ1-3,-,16,CASSQDPRGTGNTIYF
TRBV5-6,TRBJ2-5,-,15,CASSRRTARTETQYF